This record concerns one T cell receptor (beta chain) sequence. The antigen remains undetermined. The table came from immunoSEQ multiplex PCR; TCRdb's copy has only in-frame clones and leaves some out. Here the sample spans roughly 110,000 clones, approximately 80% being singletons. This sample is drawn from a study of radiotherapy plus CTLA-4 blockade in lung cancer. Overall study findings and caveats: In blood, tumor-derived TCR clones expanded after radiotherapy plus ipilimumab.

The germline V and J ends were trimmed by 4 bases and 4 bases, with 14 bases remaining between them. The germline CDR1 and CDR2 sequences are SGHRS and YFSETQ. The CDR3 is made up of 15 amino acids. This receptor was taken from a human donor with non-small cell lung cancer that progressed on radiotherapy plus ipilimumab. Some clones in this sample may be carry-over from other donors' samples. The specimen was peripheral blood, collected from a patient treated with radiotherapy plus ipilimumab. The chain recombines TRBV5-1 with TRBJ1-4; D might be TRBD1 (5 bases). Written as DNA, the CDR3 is TGCGCCAGCAGCCCTAGGACTGGACATAATGAAAAACTGTTTTTT. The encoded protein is CASSPRTGHNEKLFF. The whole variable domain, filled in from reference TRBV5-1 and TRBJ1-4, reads KAGVTQTPRYLIKTRGQQVTLSCSPISGHRSVSWYQQTPGQGLQFLFEYFSETQRNKGNFPGRFSGRQFSNSRSEMNVSTLELGDSALYLCASSPRTGHNEKLFFGSGTQLSVL.